A single sample gave rise to the 2 T cell receptor beta chains below, sequenced in a study of CD8+ T cells in alopecia areata. Following RNA extraction, reverse transcription yielded cDNA that acted as the sequencing template. Assay: immunoSEQ multiplex PCR; the TCRdb copy retains only in-frame clones and omits some. The sample contains 90,000 to 120,000 clones, around 55% of which appear only once. The sample consisted of CD8+ T cells sorted from blood. The origin of the receptors is a human donor in good health.

The V gene is TRBV28, the J gene TRBJ1-2; D gene uncertain. The germline gives CDR1 MDHEN, CDR2 SYDVKM. The CDR3 contains 17 residues. Trimming took 2 bases from V and 0 from J, leaving 16 bases between them. This CDR3 reads CASSLTGSLPSNYGYTF. In DNA, the CDR3 is TGTGCCAGCAGTTTAACGGGCAGCCTACCTTCTAACTATGGCTACACCTTC.

The rearrangement uses TRBV13 and TRBJ1-2; D uncertain. V gave up 1 base and J gave up 3 bases, with 6 bases separating them. The CDR3 is 13 residues long. Germline CDR1 PRHDT, CDR2 FYEKMQ (reference sequence). The CDR3 nucleotides are TGTGCCAGCAGCTTAGCAATGGACTATGGCTACACCTTC. It is translated as CASSLAMDYGYTF.